These 26 T cell receptor beta chains were all obtained from the same sample, sequenced in a study of chemoradiotherapy in HPV16-positive cancers. This table comes from immunoSEQ multiplex PCR, and its TCRdb copy is limited to in-frame clones, with some not included. The profile covers thousands of clones, with roughly 85% appearing a single time and around 4.2% taken by the ten largest. Sequencing used tumor tissue, obtained from a patient who underwent chemoradiotherapy. Receptors originate from a human donor with HPV-associated anogenital cancer.

As to this clone: Other DNA sequences in this sample translate to the same CDR3. The V and J genes are TRBV6-1 and TRBJ1-1, with a tentative D call TRBD1 (6 bases). Per germline, CDR1 MNHNS and CDR2 SASEGT. The V end lost 2 bases, the J end lost 4 bases, and 11 bases lay between the germline ends. CDR3 length: 14 residues. The CDR3 sequence is CASSELQGRTEAFF. CDR3 in DNA: TGTGCCAGCAGTGAACTACAGGGACGCACTGAAGCTTTCTTT.

The gene calls are TRBV5-6 and TRBJ2-7, with D perhaps TRBD1 or TRBD2 (7 bases each). The CDR3 is made up of 15 amino acids. The V end was cut by 0 bases, the J end by 1 base, with 11 bases between. Germline CDR1 and CDR2: SGHDT and YYEEEE. This chain's CDR3 is CASSLAQGGSYEQYF. CDR3 coding DNA: TGTGCCAGCAGCTTGGCCCAGGGGGGGTCCTACGAGCAGTACTTC.

The chain combines TRBV6-6 with TRBJ1-3; 12 nucleotides agree with TRBD1. The CDR3 length is 16 residues. Per germline, CDR1 MNHNY and CDR2 SVGAGI (reference sequence). The J segment lost 4 bases and the V segment lost 2 bases, leaving 3 bases of the junction unmatched. The CDR3 region is CASSYGTGGAGNTIYF. The CDR3, as DNA: TGTGCCAGCAGTTACGGGACAGGGGGCGCAGGAAACACCATATATTTT.

The rearrangement links TRBV7-9 to TRBJ1-4; a possible D gene is TRBD1 (6 bases). Germline loops: CDR1 SEHNR, CDR2 FQNEAQ (reference sequence). Trimming cost V 1 base and J 4 bases, with 10 bases left between them. This CDR3 contains 15 residues. This CDR3 reads CASSLEGGNNEKLFF. CDR3 bases: TGTGCCAGCAGCTTAGAGGGGGGAAATAATGAAAAACTGTTTTTT.

In nucleotides, the CDR3 is TGTGCCAGTAGTATGGGTCTAGCGGGACCCACCATCTACAATGAGCAGTTCTTC. Residues: CASSMGLAGPTIYNEQFF. This chain links TRBV19 with TRBJ2-1, with 9 bases that match TRBD2. The CDR3 length is 18 residues. Germline V gene data show CDR1 as LNHDA and CDR2 as SQIVND (reference sequence). Trimming at V came to 3 bases and at J to 3 bases, leaving 12 bases not matched to a gene.

This sequence joins TRBV2 and TRBJ2-7; 13 bases agree with TRBD2. Germline CDR1 and CDR2: SNHLY and FYNNEI. V lost 7 bases, J lost 4 bases, and 4 bases stayed unmatched. The CDR3 extends over 14 amino acids. CDR3 nucleotide sequence: TGTGCCAGCACCCCGGGACTAGCGGGGTACGAGCAGTACTTC. Translation gives CASTPGLAGYEQYF.

The V and J genes are TRBV6-1 and TRBJ2-7; a weak D match, TRBD1 (5 bases). Trimming pared 5 bases from V and 4 bases from J, leaving 18 bases between. Germline CDR1 and CDR2: MNHNS and SASEGT. There are 15 residues in the CDR3. In nucleotides, the CDR3 is TGTGCCAGCAGTACTCGACAGAATATTGGGTACGAGCAGTACTTC. Residues: CASSTRQNIGYEQYF.

This clone was seen just once. The chain carries TRBV4-3 and TRBJ1-5; 7 nucleotides line up with TRBD1. The germline CDR1 and CDR2 sequences are LGHNA and YSLEER. V shed 0 bases, J shed 6 bases, and the junction held 5 bases outside the gene matches. This CDR3 region has 15 residues. The CDR3 sequence: CASSQDSGDSQPQHF. The CDR3 bases are TGCGCCAGCAGCCAAGATTCCGGGGACAGTCAGCCCCAGCATTTT.

The rearrangement uses TRBV28 and TRBJ1-2; D is undetermined. CDR3 length equals 14 residues. V lost 3 bases and J 0 bases, leaving 8 bases between the germline ends. Per germline, CDR1 MDHEN and CDR2 SYDVKM. The CDR3 here is CASSFVGANYGYTF. The CDR3 region has the DNA TGTGCCAGCAGTTTTGTAGGAGCTAACTATGGCTACACCTTC.

The chain links TRBV14 to TRBJ1-2; a possible D gene is TRBD1 (5 bases). Trimming removed 2 bases at V and 2 bases at J, with 15 bases between. Per the germline V gene, CDR1 is SGHDN and CDR2 is FVKESK. CDR3 length: 16 amino acids. The CDR3 protein is CASSQIAGASNYGYTF. The CDR3 nucleotides read TGTGCCAGCAGCCAAATCGCTGGGGCGTCGAACTATGGCTACACCTTC.

The J gene is TRBJ2-7, the V gene TRBV14; TRBD2 is a possible D gene (5 bases). The germline V and J ends were trimmed by 5 bases and 7 bases, with 27 bases remaining between them. The CDR3 covers 17 residues. Germline V gives CDR1 SGHDN, CDR2 FVKESK. CDR3 nucleotide sequence: TGTGCCAGCAGCTCCGTGGCTAGCCCAAACCGAATAGGGGAGCAGTACTTC. It specifies CASSSVASPNRIGEQYF.

This clone has more than one count but fewer than ten. V usage is TRBV7-3 and J usage is TRBJ2-3, with TRBD2 identical over 8 bases. Germline-derived CDR1 and CDR2 are SGHTA and FQGTGA. The CDR3 contains 15 residues. V was clipped by 5 bases and J by 7 bases; unmatched bases: 11. The CDR3 spells CASSPRPGGENTQYF. The CDR3 coding sequence is TGTGCCAGCAGCCCCCGGCCCGGGGGGGAAAATACGCAGTATTTT.

J is TRBJ2-7 and V is TRBV7-6; 10 bases map to TRBD2. Trimming removed 6 bases from V and 4 bases from J; junction bases left unmatched: 9. Germline loops: CDR1 SGHVS, CDR2 FNYEAQ. The CDR3 totals 15 residues. The DNA for the CDR3 is TGTGCCAGCAGTCAGGCGGGTAGCGGGGGGTACGAGCAGTACTTC. It codes for CASSQAGSGGYEQYF.

This sequence joins TRBV29-1 and TRBJ2-5; D possibly corresponds to TRBD1 (7 bases). The V and J ends lost 7 bases and 4 bases respectively, with 25 bases between them. CDR1 and CDR2 from the germline V gene are SQVTM and ANQGSEA. This CDR3 has 16 residues. The CDR3 reads CSGSMTGQWGGETQYF. The DNA for the CDR3 is TGCAGCGGGAGCATGACGGGACAGTGGGGAGGAGAGACCCAGTACTTC.

This chain links TRBV7-8 with TRBJ1-1, with TRBD1 identical over 8 bases. Germline-derived CDR1 and CDR2 are SGHVS and FQNEAQ. This CDR3 contains 14 residues. V lost 8 bases and J lost 1; bases outside the gene matches: 6. CDR3 nucleotide sequence: TGTGCCAGCTCAGGACAGGGTAGGAACACTGAAGCTTTCTTT. This codes for CASSGQGRNTEAFF.

The chain uses TRBV5-4 and TRBJ2-5; possibly TRBD1 or TRBD2 for D (5 bases each). The V gene lost 0 bases and the J gene lost 2 bases, with 23 bases spanning the gap. CDR1 is SGHNT, CDR2 YYREEE, per germline (reference sequence). CDR3 length equals 19 residues. In DNA, the CDR3 is TGTGCCAGCAGCTTGGGAACAAAAATTATCCGGGACGGTCAAGAGACCCAGTACTTC. It codes for CASSLGTKIIRDGQETQYF.

This chain links TRBV27 with TRBJ1-2, with 10 bases fitting TRBD1. V shed 5 bases and J 7 bases; nucleotides not matched to a gene: 4. The CDR3 is 13 amino acids. CDR1 is MNHEY and CDR2 is SMNVEV in the germline V gene (reference sequence). The CDR3 is CASSRQGALGYTF. CDR3 DNA sequence: TGTGCCAGCAGTCGACAGGGGGCGCTTGGCTACACCTTC.

The chain couples TRBV2 to TRBJ1-5, with TRBD1 matching over 10 bases. Germline CDR1 is SNHLY and CDR2 is FYNNEI. The V segment lost 5 bases and the J segment 2 bases; nucleotides outside the gene matches: 6. The CDR3 is made up of 16 amino acids. CDR3 amino acids: CASSFSGTGGNQPQHF. The DNA of the CDR3 is TGTGCCAGCAGTTTTTCCGGGACAGGGGGCAATCAGCCCCAGCATTTT.

This clone was recorded once. The chain recombines TRBV12-5 with TRBJ1-4; D is unresolved. Trimming left V 5 bases short and J 8 bases short, with 15 bases between. Germline CDR1 and CDR2: LGHNT and FRNRAP. The CDR3 sequence is 14 residues long. The CDR3 nucleotides are TGTGCTAGTGGTCCGGACGCTTTGGTGGAAAAACTGTTTTTT. It yields the protein CASGPDALVEKLFF.

The chain combines TRBV5-8 with TRBJ2-5; 7 nucleotides agree with TRBD1. Germline trimming cut 4 bases from V and 0 bases from J; bases unmatched to any gene: 12. Germline CDR1 reads SGHTS; CDR2 reads YDEGEE. The CDR3 runs to 17 residues. The CDR3, as DNA: TGTGCCAGCAGCGCGCAACAGGGGCTTTCTTACCAAGAGACCCAGTACTTC. This sequence encodes CASSAQQGLSYQETQYF.

This clone was recorded only once. The rearrangement joins TRBV19 to TRBJ1-2, with D possibly matching TRBD1 (6 bases). Germline values: CDR1 LNHDA, CDR2 SQIVND (reference sequence). The CDR3 is made up of 14 amino acids. Trimming removed 3 bases from V and 8 bases from J, with 16 bases in between. DNA for the CDR3: TGTGCCAGTAGTATCCCCGGCGGGGGCCGGGGCTACACCTTC. Residues: CASSIPGGGRGYTF.

V gene TRBV27 combines with J gene TRBJ2-7; 7 bases fit TRBD2. Germline CDR1 and CDR2: MNHEY and SMNVEV (reference sequence). The CDR3 has 16 amino acids. Unmatched junction bases numbered 9, after V lost 4 bases and J lost 0 bases. The CDR3 protein is CASSSPGLTSSYEQYF. CDR3 nucleotides: TGTGCCAGCAGTTCTCCGGGACTAACCTCCTCCTACGAGCAGTACTTC.

The chain uses TRBV30 and TRBJ1-5; 7 nucleotides align to TRBD1. With V trimmed by 5 bases and J by 8 bases, 15 bases remained unmatched. Germline V lookup: CDR1 GTSNPN, CDR2 SVGIG (reference sequence). This CDR3 has 15 amino acids. The DNA of the CDR3 is TGTGCCTGGGTACCAGGGGGAACCCCTTGGGAGCCCCAGCATTTT. This translates into CAWVPGGTPWEPQHF. Full variable domain (outside the CDR3, taken from reference TRBV30 and TRBJ1-5): SQTIHQWPATLVQPVGSPLSLECTVEGTSNPNLYWYRQAAGRGLQLLFYSVGIGQISSEVPQNLSASRPQDRQFILSSKKLLLSDSGFYLCAWVPGGTPWEPQHFGDGTRLSIL.

In its sample, this clone was seen once. The CDR3 DNA reads TGTGCCAGCAGCCCCTCGTACTTTGGACAGGCCTACACCTTC. Translation gives CASSPSYFGQAYTF. This chain uses TRBV7-2 with TRBJ1-2; 7 nucleotides match TRBD1. CDR1 and CDR2 from the germline V gene are SGHTA and FQGNSA. The CDR3 contains 14 residues. V lost 5 bases to trimming and J lost 10 bases; unmatched junction nucleotides: 13.

V gene TRBV15 combines with J gene TRBJ2-3, with D uncertain. Germline V gives CDR1 LNHNV, CDR2 YYDKDF (reference sequence). V gave up 6 bases and J gave up 5 bases, with 9 bases separating them. The CDR3 sequence is 12 residues long. This chain's CDR3 is CATSWSKDTQYF. The CDR3 coding sequence is TGTGCCACCAGTTGGTCAAAAGATACGCAGTATTTT.

This rearrangement joins TRBV19 to TRBJ2-7; D possibly corresponds to TRBD2 (7 bases). Germline V gene data show CDR1 as LNHDA and CDR2 as SQIVND (reference sequence). V lost 8 bases and J 1 base, leaving 24 bases between the germline ends. CDR3 length: 17 residues. In DNA form, the CDR3 reads TGTGCCAGTGCCCAAACGGGGAGGGGGGTTCGGTCCTACGAGCAGTACTTC. Translating it yields CASAQTGRGVRSYEQYF.